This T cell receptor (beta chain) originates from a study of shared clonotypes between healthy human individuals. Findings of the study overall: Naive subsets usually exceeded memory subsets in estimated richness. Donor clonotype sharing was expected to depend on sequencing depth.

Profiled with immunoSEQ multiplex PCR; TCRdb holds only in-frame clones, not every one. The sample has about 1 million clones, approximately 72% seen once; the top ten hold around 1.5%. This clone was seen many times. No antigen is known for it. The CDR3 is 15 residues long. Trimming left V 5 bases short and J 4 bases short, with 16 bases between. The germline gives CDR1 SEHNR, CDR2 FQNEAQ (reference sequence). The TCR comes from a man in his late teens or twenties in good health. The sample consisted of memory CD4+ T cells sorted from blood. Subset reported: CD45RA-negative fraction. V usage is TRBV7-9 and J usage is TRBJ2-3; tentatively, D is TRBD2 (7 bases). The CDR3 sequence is CASSLEGGQADTQYF. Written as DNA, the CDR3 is TGTGCCAGCAGCCTCGAGGGGGGGCAGGCAGATACGCAGTATTTT.